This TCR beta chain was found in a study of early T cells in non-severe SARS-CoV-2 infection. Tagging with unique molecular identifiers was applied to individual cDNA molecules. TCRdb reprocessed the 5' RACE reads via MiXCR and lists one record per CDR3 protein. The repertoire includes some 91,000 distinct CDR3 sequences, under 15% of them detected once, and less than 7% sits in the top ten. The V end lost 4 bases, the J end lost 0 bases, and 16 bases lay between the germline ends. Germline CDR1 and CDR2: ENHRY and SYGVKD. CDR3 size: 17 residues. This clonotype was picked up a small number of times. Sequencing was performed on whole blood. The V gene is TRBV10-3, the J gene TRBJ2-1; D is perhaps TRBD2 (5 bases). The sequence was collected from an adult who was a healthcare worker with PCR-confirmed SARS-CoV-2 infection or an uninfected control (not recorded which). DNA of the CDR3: TGTGCCATCAGTGGATGGACCAGCGGATACTCCTACAATGAGCAGTTCTTC. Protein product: CAISGWTSGYSYNEQFF.